A single sample gave rise to the 25 T cell receptor beta chains below, sequenced in a study of human T cells and chemical hapten exposure. Documented time point: patch test 1, 2 weeks after DPC sensitization. The treatment here: therapeutic diphenylcyclopropenone sensitization with weekly scalp DPC. TCRdb ran MiXCR on the RACE reads and lists one entry per CDR3 protein. Among around 380,000 distinct CDR3 sequences listed, nearly 5% were seen once. The sample consisted of whole blood, taken in connection with sensitization to the hapten diphenylcyclopropenone (DPC). Receptors were obtained from a woman aged 50 to 60 with alopecia areata. Some clones in this sample may be carry-over from other donors' samples.

This clonotype was observed at least ten times. The chain carries TRBV6-5 and TRBJ1-1; weak D call: TRBD1 (6 bases). CDR3 length: 15 amino acids. Germline CDR1 MNHEY, CDR2 SVGAGI. V lost 4 bases and J lost 2, with 14 bases in between. Here the CDR3 DNA reads TGTGCCAGCAGTTCCCGGGGGGGCTCTAACACTGAAGCTTTCTTT. It yields the protein CASSSRGGSNTEAFF.

The chain uses TRBV21-1 and TRBJ2-3; TRBD2, the table's D call, lacks a check against the DNA. TRBV21-1 constitutes a pseudogene. The CDR3 covers 18 residues. In nucleotides, the CDR3 is TGTGCCAGCAGCAAAGAATTAGGAGCGGGAGGGCCGGAAGATACGCAGTATTTT. It translates to CASSKELGAGGPEDTQYF.

This clonotype has a count of ten or more. J is TRBJ1-5 and V is TRBV30, with TRBD1 as a possible D gene (6 bases). The CDR3 is 13 amino acids. Trimming left V 0 bases short and J 9 bases short, with 12 bases between. CDR1 and CDR2 (germline): GTSNPN, SVGIG (reference sequence). CDR3 sequence (DNA): TGTGCCTGGAGTGTACAGGGTGGCGGGCCCCAGCATTTT. It codes for CAWSVQGGGPQHF. The variable domain in full, with the rest retrieved from reference TRBV30 and TRBJ1-5, is SQTIHQWPATLVQPVGSPLSLECTVEGTSNPNLYWYRQAAGRGLQLLFYSVGIGQISSEVPQNLSASRPQDRQFILSSKKLLLSDSGFYLCAWSVQGGGPQHFGDGTRLSIL.

As regards this clonotype: A much larger clone differs from this one at a single base, so this may be a read error. V usage is TRBV12-3 or TRBV12-4 and J usage is TRBJ1-2, with D possibly being TRBD1 (5 bases). The CDR3 is 16 amino acids. The CDR3 nucleotides read TGTGCCAGCAGCCGTCCCGGGACTGAGGCGAACTATGACTACACCTTC. It translates to CASSRPGTEANYDYTF.

This clonotype was picked up many times. This chain links TRBV20-1 with TRBJ1-2, with D possibly TRBD1 on 5 matching bases. The germline CDR1 and CDR2 sequences are DFQATT and SNEGSKA (reference sequence). This CDR3 is built from 15 residues. V lost 3 bases to trimming and J lost 5 bases, with 19 bases between them. This CDR3 is CSASPGSGSRYGYTF. The CDR3 DNA is TGCAGTGCTAGCCCCGGGTCAGGGAGTCGGTATGGCTACACCTTC.

The J gene is TRBJ2-1, the V gene TRBV30, with D unresolved. This CDR3 is built from 11 residues. Trimming pared 4 bases from V and 4 bases from J, leaving 5 bases between. Germline CDR1 is GTSNPN and CDR2 is SVGIG (reference sequence). The CDR3: CAWNAYNEQFF. The DNA for the CDR3 is TGTGCCTGGAACGCTTACAATGAGCAGTTCTTC.

This clonotype occurred a few times. V and J are TRBV20-1 and TRBJ2-3; maybe TRBD2 (5 bases). Trimming removed 6 bases at V and 1 base at J, with 11 bases between. The CDR3 is made up of 13 amino acids. CDR1 and CDR2 from the germline V gene are DFQATT and SNEGSKA (reference sequence). CDR3 sequence: CSARLLGTDTQYF. CDR3 nucleotides: TGCAGTGCCCGCTTACTAGGCACAGATACGCAGTATTTT.

This clonotype was counted at least ten times. The J gene is TRBJ2-1, the V gene TRBV5-1, with 13 bases matching TRBD2. With 0 bases clipped from V and 6 bases from J, the junction kept 9 bases outside the gene matches. Germline lookup yields CDR1 SGHRS and CDR2 YFSETQ. The length of the CDR3 is 18 residues. The CDR3 nucleotides read TGCGCCAGCAGCTTGGGACCTGCCGGGACTAGCGGGGTCAATGAGCAGTTCTTC. Protein: CASSLGPAGTSGVNEQFF. The entire variable domain, with the rest obtained from reference TRBV5-1 and TRBJ2-1, is as follows: KAGVTQTPRYLIKTRGQQVTLSCSPISGHRSVSWYQQTPGQGLQFLFEYFSETQRNKGNFPGRFSGRQFSNSRSEMNVSTLELGDSALYLCASSLGPAGTSGVNEQFFGPGTRLTVL.

This clonotype was seen a handful of times. The chain recombines TRBV6-2 or TRBV6-3 with TRBJ2-1; D gene ambiguous. Per the germline V gene, CDR1 is MNHEY and CDR2 is SVGEGT. This CDR3 has 17 residues. V was clipped by 2 bases and J by 10 bases, with 24 bases between them. The CDR3 spells CASSYDRTPSGLGEQFF. The CDR3 bases are TGTGCCAGCAGTTACGATCGAACGCCATCCGGCTTGGGGGAGCAGTTCTTC.

This clonotype was picked up many times. In DNA, the CDR3 is TGCGCCAGCAGCCCGGGGACAGACCAAGAGACCCAGTACTTC. It translates to CASSPGTDQETQYF. This rearrangement joins TRBV5-1 to TRBJ2-5, with 7 positions matching TRBD1. The CDR3 loop spans 14 amino acids. V shed 4 bases and J 0 bases; nucleotides not matched to a gene: 3. Germline CDR1 SGHRS, CDR2 YFSETQ.

This clonotype showed up many times. V and J are TRBV25-1 and TRBJ1-2, with TRBD1 matching over 9 bases. The CDR3 sequence is 15 residues long. V was clipped by 8 bases and J by 0 bases; unmatched bases: 7. Germline CDR1 reads MGHDK; CDR2 reads SYGVNS. CDR3 loop: CASSGQGQTNYGYTF. The CDR3 bases are TGTGCCAGCTCCGGACAGGGGCAAACTAACTATGGCTACACCTTC.

This clonotype was seen only a few times. The junction shows a germline mismatch at one end, possibly a read error. The chain links TRBV10-3 to TRBJ2-3, with D tentatively TRBD2 (6 bases). This CDR3 contains 16 residues. Germline lookup yields CDR1 ENHRY and CDR2 SYGVKD. The CDR3 sequence is CAISESRIADTNTQYF. Here the CDR3 DNA reads TGTGCCATCAGTGAGTCCCGTATAGCGGACACAAATACGCAGTATTTT.

In this sample, this clonotype turned up many times. CDR3 sequence reads: CASTLGHAANTGELFF. The CDR3 region has the DNA TGTGCCAGCACCTTAGGACATGCCGCGAACACCGGGGAGCTGTTTTTT. The V call is TRBV12-3 or TRBV12-4, the J call TRBJ2-2, with a weak D call TRBD1 (5 bases). The CDR3 length is 16 residues. V gave up 7 bases and J gave up 0 bases, with 15 bases separating them.

The chain recombines TRBV5-1 with TRBJ1-2; a possible D gene is TRBD1 (6 bases). Germline loops: CDR1 SGHRS, CDR2 YFSETQ. The CDR3 sequence is 13 residues long. V lost 4 bases to trimming and J lost 6 bases, with 13 bases between them. The CDR3 DNA reads TGCGCCAGCAGCACACAGGGAGAGGATGGCTACACCTTC. Translating it yields CASSTQGEDGYTF.

This clonotype was observed at least ten times. The chain employs TRBV7-9 and TRBJ1-1; 8 bases line up with TRBD1. The CDR3 contains 17 residues. Germline CDR1 SEHNR, CDR2 FQNEAQ (reference sequence). V trimming: 3 bases; J trimming: 6 bases; junction bases outside the gene matches: 15. CDR3 DNA: TGTGCCAGCAGCTTCGGCCTAAGACAGGGGCGGGTAGCTGAAGCTTTCTTT. Its translation is CASSFGLRQGRVAEAFF.

This clonotype was recorded many times. The CDR3 reads CASSVGLAGPETQYF. In nucleotides, the CDR3 is TGTGCCAGCAGCGTCGGGCTAGCGGGTCCAGAGACCCAGTACTTC. The chain uses TRBV5-4 and TRBJ2-5; 8 bases match TRBD2. CDR3 length equals 15 residues. J gave up 4 bases and V 4 bases, and 9 bases lay outside the gene matches. The germline CDR1 and CDR2 sequences are SGHNT and YYREEE (reference sequence).

This clonotype was counted between two and nine times. J is TRBJ1-1 and V is TRBV24-1; no clear D gene. Germline V gene data show CDR1 as KGHDR and CDR2 as SFDVKD. The CDR3 spans 14 residues. The V and J ends lost 4 bases and 0 bases respectively, with 8 bases between them. This CDR3 reads CATSDGRMNTEAFF. CDR3 DNA: TGTGCCACCAGTGACGGACGGATGAACACTGAAGCTTTCTTT.

The sample holds many counts of this clonotype. V and J are TRBV29-1 and TRBJ1-1, with D possibly being TRBD1 (6 bases). Trimming removed 4 bases from V and 3 bases from J, with 12 bases in between. The germline V gene has CDR1 SQVTM and CDR2 ANQGSEA. The CDR3 spans 13 residues. For the CDR3, the DNA is TGCAGCGTTGCCCCAAGGACAGACACTGAAGCTTTCTTT. Amino acids: CSVAPRTDTEAFF. The entire variable domain, with the rest obtained from reference TRBV29-1 and TRBJ1-1, is as follows: SAVISQKPSRDICQRGTSLTIQCQVDSQVTMMFWYRQQPGQSLTLIATANQGSEATYESGFVIDKFPISRPNLTFSTLTVSNMSPEDSSIYLCSVAPRTDTEAFFGQGTRLTVV.

In regard to this clonotype: Relative to the germline gene, one junction end is altered; a read error may explain this. The V gene is TRBV7-6, the J gene TRBJ1-5; unclear D gene. Germline V gene sequence: CDR1 SGHVS, CDR2 FNYEAQ. There are 14 residues in the CDR3. In DNA, the CDR3 is TGTGCCAGCAGCTTATCCAGCGACAATCATCCCCAGCATTTT. Translation: CASSLSSDNHPQHF.

In this sample, this clonotype turned up many times. The chain couples TRBV6-2 or TRBV6-3 to TRBJ2-4, with 7 bases fitting TRBD2. J was trimmed by 0 bases and V by 5 bases; bases with no gene match: 13. This CDR3 spans 18 amino acids. Germline CDR1 reads MNHEY; CDR2 reads SVGEGT. This chain's CDR3 is CASSGPPTSPLAKNIQYF. The CDR3 coding sequence is TGTGCCAGCAGTGGCCCCCCGACTAGCCCCTTAGCCAAAAACATTCAGTACTTC.

This clonotype was recorded many times. CDR3 DNA sequence: TGTGCCAGCAGTCCACTGACGGGCAATCAGCCCCAGCATTTT. Amino acids: CASSPLTGNQPQHF. The J gene is TRBJ1-5, the V gene TRBV27; D not resolved. V was pared by 5 bases and J by 2 bases, with 10 bases between. The CDR3 sequence is 14 residues long. The germline V gene has CDR1 MNHEY and CDR2 SMNVEV (reference sequence).

The V call is TRBV20-1, the J call TRBJ1-2; TRBD1 might be the D (5 bases). V was cut by 1 base and J by 8 bases, with 14 bases left in between. The length of the CDR3 is 13 residues. In germline, CDR1 is DFQATT, CDR2 SNEGSKA (reference sequence). Here the CDR3 DNA reads TGCAGTGCTAGAGTCAGGGACGAAGAAGGCTACACCTTC. It yields the protein CSARVRDEEGYTF.

This clonotype was detected ten times or more. The chain joins TRBV27 to TRBJ2-7; D may be TRBD1 or TRBD2 (5 bases each). There are 14 residues in the CDR3. The germline V gene has CDR1 MNHEY and CDR2 SMNVEV (reference sequence). With 8 bases removed from V and 2 bases from J, the gap between germline ends came to 16 bases. The CDR3 is CASGRGWGTYEQYF. In nucleotides, the CDR3 is TGTGCCAGCGGCCGGGGCTGGGGGACCTACGAGCAGTACTTC.

This clonotype was seen many times. The V and J genes are TRBV28 and TRBJ2-7; the D is unclear. The ends were cut back, 2 bases at V and 0 bases at J, with 14 bases in the middle. Germline V CDR1 and CDR2: MDHEN, SYDVKM. This CDR3 has 16 residues. CDR3 bases: TGTGCCAGCAGTTTACCTATCTCGGTTAGCTCCTACGAGCAGTACTTC. This sequence encodes CASSLPISVSSYEQYF.

The CDR3 sequence is CASSLIPGVIYEQYF. CDR3 nucleotide sequence: TGTGCCAGCAGCTTAATCCCCGGGGTCATCTACGAGCAGTACTTC. This chain joins TRBV7-2 and TRBJ2-7; D may be TRBD2 (5 bases). Trimming took off 2 bases at V and 3 bases at J, with 14 bases between the two ends. The CDR3 sequence is 15 residues long. Germline-derived CDR1 and CDR2 are SGHTA and FQGNSA. The full variable domain, in which reference TRBV7-2 and TRBJ2-7 provide the parts outside the CDR3, is GAGVSQSPSNKVTEKGKDVELRCDPISGHTALYWYRQSLGQGLEFLIYFQGNSAPDKSGLPSDRFSAERTGGSVSTLTIQRTQQEDSAVYLCASSLIPGVIYEQYFGPGTRLTVT.